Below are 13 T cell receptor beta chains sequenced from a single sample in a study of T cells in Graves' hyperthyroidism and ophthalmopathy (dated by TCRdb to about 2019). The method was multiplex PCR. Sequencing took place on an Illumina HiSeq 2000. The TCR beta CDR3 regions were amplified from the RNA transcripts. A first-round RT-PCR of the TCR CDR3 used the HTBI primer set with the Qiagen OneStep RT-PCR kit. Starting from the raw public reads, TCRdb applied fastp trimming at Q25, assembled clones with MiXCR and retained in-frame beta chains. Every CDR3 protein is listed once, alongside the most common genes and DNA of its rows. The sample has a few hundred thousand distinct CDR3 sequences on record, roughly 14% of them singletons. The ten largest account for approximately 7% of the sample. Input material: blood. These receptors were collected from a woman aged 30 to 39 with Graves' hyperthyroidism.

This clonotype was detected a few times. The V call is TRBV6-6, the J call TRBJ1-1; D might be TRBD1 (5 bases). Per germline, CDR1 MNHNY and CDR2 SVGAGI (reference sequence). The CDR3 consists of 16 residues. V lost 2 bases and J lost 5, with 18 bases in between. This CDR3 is CASSYLLPGGRTEAFF. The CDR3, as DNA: TGTGCCAGCAGTTACCTTCTTCCGGGGGGGAGGACTGAAGCTTTCTTT.

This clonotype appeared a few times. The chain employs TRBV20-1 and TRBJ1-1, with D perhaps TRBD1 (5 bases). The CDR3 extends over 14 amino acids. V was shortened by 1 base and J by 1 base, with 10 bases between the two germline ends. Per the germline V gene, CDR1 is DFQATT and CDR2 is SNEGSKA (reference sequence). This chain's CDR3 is CSARGDFRNTEAFF. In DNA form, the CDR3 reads TGCAGTGCTAGAGGGGACTTCCGGAACACTGAAGCTTTCTTT.

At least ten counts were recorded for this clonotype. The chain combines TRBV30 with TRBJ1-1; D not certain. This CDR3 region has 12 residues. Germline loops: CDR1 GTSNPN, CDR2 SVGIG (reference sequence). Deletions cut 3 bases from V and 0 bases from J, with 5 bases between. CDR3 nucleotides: TGTGCCTGGAGATCCATGAACACTGAAGCTTTCTTT. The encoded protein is CAWRSMNTEAFF.

The CDR3 sequence: CASSQDPGSSKNIQYF. As DNA, the CDR3 is TGTGCCAGCAGCCAAGACCCCGGTTCGTCCAAAAACATTCAGTACTTC. The rearrangement links TRBV3-1 to TRBJ2-4; D not resolved. This CDR3 is built from 16 residues. Germline CDR1 is LGHDT and CDR2 is YNNKEL (reference sequence). V lost 0 bases to trimming and J lost 2 bases, with 11 bases between them. Together with reference TRBV3-1 and TRBJ2-4, the CDR3 gives the full variable domain: DTAVSQTPKYLVTQMGNDKSIKCEQNLGHDTMYWYKQDSKKFLKIMFSYNNKELIINETVPNRFSPKSPDKAHLNLHINSLELGDSAVYFCASSQDPGSSKNIQYFGAGTRLSVL.

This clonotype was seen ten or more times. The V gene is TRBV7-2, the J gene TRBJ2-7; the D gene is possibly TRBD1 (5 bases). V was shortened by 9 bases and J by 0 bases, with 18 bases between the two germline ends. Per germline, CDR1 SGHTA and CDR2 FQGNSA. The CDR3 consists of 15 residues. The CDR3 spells CASRRTRVNSYEQYF. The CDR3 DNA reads TGTGCCAGTCGCAGGACCAGGGTGAACTCCTACGAGCAGTACTTC.

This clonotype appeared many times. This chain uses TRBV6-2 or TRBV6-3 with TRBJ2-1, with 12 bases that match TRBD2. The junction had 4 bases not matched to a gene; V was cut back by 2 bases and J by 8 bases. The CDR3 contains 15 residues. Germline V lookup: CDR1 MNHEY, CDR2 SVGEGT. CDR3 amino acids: CASSYSASGRDEQFF. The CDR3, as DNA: TGTGCCAGCAGTTACAGCGCTAGCGGGAGGGATGAGCAGTTCTTC.

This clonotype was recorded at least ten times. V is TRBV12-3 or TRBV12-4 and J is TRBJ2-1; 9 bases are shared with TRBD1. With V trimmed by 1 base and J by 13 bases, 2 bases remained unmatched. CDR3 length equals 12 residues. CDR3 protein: CASSLGTGAQFF. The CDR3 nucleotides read TGTGCCAGCAGTTTAGGGACAGGGGCACAGTTCTTC.

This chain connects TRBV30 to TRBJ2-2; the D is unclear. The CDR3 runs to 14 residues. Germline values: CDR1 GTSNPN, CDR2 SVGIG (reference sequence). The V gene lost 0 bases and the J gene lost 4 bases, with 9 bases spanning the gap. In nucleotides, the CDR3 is TGTGCCTGGAGTGTACGAGAAACCACCGGGGAGCTGTTTTTT. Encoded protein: CAWSVRETTGELFF.

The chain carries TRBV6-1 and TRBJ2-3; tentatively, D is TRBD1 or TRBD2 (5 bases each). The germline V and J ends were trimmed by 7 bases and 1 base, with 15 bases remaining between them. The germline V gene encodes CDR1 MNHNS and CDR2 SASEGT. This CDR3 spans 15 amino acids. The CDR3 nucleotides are TGTGCCAGCAACCCAAGGGGAGCTCGCACAGATACGCAGTATTTT. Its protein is CASNPRGARTDTQYF.

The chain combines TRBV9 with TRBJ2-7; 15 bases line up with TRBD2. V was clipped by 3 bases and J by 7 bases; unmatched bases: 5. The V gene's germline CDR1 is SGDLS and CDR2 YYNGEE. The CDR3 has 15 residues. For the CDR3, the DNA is TGTGCCAGCAGCGCCGGACTAGCGGGAGGGCGGGAGCAGTACTTC. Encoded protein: CASSAGLAGGREQYF.

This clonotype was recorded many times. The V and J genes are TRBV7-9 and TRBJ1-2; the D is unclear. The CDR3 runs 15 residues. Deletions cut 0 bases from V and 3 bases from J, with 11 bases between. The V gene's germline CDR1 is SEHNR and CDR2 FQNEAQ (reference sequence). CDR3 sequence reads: CASSLARGQDYGYTF. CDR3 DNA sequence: TGTGCCAGCAGCTTAGCTCGGGGTCAGGACTATGGCTACACCTTC. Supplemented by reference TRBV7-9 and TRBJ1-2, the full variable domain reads DTGVSQNPRHKITKRGQNVTFRCDPISEHNRLYWYRQTLGQGPEFLTYFQNEAQLEKSRLLSDRFSAERPKGSFSTLEIQRTEQGDSAMYLCASSLARGQDYGYTFGSGTRLTVV.

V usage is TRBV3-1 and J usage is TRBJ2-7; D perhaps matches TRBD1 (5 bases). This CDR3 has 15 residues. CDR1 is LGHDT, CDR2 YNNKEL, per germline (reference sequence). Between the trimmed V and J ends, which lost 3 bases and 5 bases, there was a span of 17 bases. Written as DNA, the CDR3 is TGTGCCAGCAGCCAGCAGGGTCCTGGGGCCAACGAGCAGTACTTC. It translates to CASSQQGPGANEQYF.

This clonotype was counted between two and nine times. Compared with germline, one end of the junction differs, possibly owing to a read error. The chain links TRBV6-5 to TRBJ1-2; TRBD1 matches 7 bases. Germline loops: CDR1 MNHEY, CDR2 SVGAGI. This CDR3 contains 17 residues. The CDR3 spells CAGSYSRQGDPNYGYTF. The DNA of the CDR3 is TGTGCCGGCAGTTACTCGAGACAGGGAGACCCTAACTATGGCTACACCTTC.